This TCR beta chain comes out of a study of blood T cell repertoires in COVID-19. Study-wide background: COVID-19 samples, acute and convalescent, were from the United States, Italy and Spain. T cells, B-cell-depleted T cells, or PBMCs supplied cDNA or gDNA.

In germline, CDR1 is SGHVS, CDR2 FQNEAQ. The V and J ends lost 5 bases and 0 bases respectively, with 17 bases between them. This CDR3 region has 18 residues. Authors' analysis steps: Cell counts per sample came from amplifying reference gene primers. Here immunoSEQ multiplex PCR was the method, and the copy in TCRdb shows in-frame clones only, minus some. That table is the source of V, J and clone size, and D and trimming were worked out from the DNA. The table shows about 160,000 clones, with roughly 73% occurring only once. The receptor's source is a man aged 65 to 85 with acute or convalescent COVID-19. The sequencing sample was made of peripheral blood. The chain carries TRBV7-8 and TRBJ2-6; TRBD1 is a possible D gene (5 bases). The CDR3 bases are TGTGCCAGCAGCCCCAATACGCAGGGCCTCTCTGGGGCCAACGTCCTGACTTTC. Amino acid sequence: CASSPNTQGLSGANVLTF. Combining the CDR3 with reference TRBV7-8 and TRBJ2-6 gives the whole variable domain GAGVSQSPRYKVAKRGQDVALRCDPISGHVSLFWYQQALGQGPEFLTYFQNEAQLDKSGLPSDRFFAERPEGSVSTLKIQRTQQEDSAVYLCASSPNTQGLSGANVLTFGAGSRLTVL.